This TCR beta chain was sequenced in a study of cytomegalovirus exposure and HLA in healthy donors. Trimming at V came to 0 bases and at J to 2 bases, leaving 6 bases not matched to a gene. Germline V gives CDR1 SGHRS, CDR2 YFSETQ. The CDR3 totals 16 residues. This clone has only one observation. The PCR was carried out with 60 Vbeta primers and 13 Jbeta primers. Method: immunoSEQ multiplex PCR; TCRdb's copy keeps in-frame clones and lacks some. This table has about 180,000 clones, about four fifths appearing once. This TCR was sampled from a woman aged 25 to 39 in good health and CMV-seronegative. Sequencing was carried out using PBMCs. The chain recombines TRBV5-1 with TRBJ2-3; 7 nucleotides line up with TRBD2. CDR3 sequence (DNA): TGCGCCAGCAGCTTGGTGGGACTACCAACCACAGATACGCAGTATTTT. Amino acid sequence: CASSLVGLPTTDTQYF.